This T cell receptor (beta chain) was identified in a study of cytomegalovirus exposure and HLA in healthy donors. Points from the study as a whole: Most subjects had HLA-A and HLA-B alleles reportedly predicted accurately by TCR beta sequences.

There are 14 residues in the CDR3. Losses at the gene ends were 5 bases for V and 5 bases for J; bases not matched to a gene: 7. The germline V gene has CDR1 LGHNT and CDR2 FRNRAP. The study ran its PCR with 60 Vbeta and 13 Jbeta primers. Data came from immunoSEQ multiplex PCR; TCRdb stores just in-frame clones and leaves some out. The sample lists around 150,000 clones; roughly 85% were seen once. Turning to this clone: What it binds is unknown.

V is TRBV12-5 and J is TRBJ2-5, with 8 bases identical to TRBD2. The sample consisted of PBMCs. The clonotype originates from a man in his forties in good health and CMV-seropositive. As DNA, the CDR3 is TGTGCTAGTGGTCCCGGGGGGGGTCGGGAGACCCAGTACTTC. It specifies CASGPGGGRETQYF.